The 26 T cell receptor beta chains below all came from one sample that was sequenced in a study of vaccination effects on CD4 cells after COVID-19. At the end of around eleven days of culture, CD4+ T cells were isolated. Each participant was given two doses of one vaccine (BNT162b2 or mRNA-1273). Sequencing used immunoSEQ multiplex PCR; TCRdb keeps in-frame clones, though not all of them. The data contain tens of thousands of clones, around 85% of them singletons. These TCRs are of unknown antigen specificity. The material was CD4+ T cells from PBMCs cultured without peptide, obtained after COVID-19 vaccination. These receptor sequences come from a human donor who received a COVID-19 vaccine.

The CDR3 nucleotides read TGTGCCAGCTCTCGAGGGGGGACGGCGAACACTGAAGCTTTCTTT. Its translation is CASSRGGTANTEAFF. V and J are TRBV18 and TRBJ1-1; perhaps TRBD1 as D (6 bases). Deletions cut 6 bases from V and 1 base from J, with 15 bases between. CDR3 length: 15 amino acids. Germline CDR1 and CDR2: KGHSH and LQKENI.

The V gene is TRBV6-5, the J gene TRBJ1-1, with a tentative D call TRBD1 (5 bases). CDR1 is MNHEY, CDR2 SVGAGI, per germline. Trimming stripped 6 bases from V and 2 bases from J, with 16 bases between. This CDR3 is built from 15 residues. The DNA for the CDR3 is TGTGCCAGCAGCCGACGACAGACTTTTAACACTGAAGCTTTCTTT. Its translation is CASSRRQTFNTEAFF.

This clone is a singleton in its sample. The CDR3 protein is CATSLQGFYEQYV. CDR3 nucleotides: TGTGCCACCAGTTTACAGGGTTTTTACGAGCAGTACGTC. This rearrangement joins TRBV10-3 to TRBJ2-7; tentative D call: TRBD1 (6 bases). The length of the CDR3 is 13 residues. Per the germline V gene, CDR1 is ENHRY and CDR2 is SYGVKD.

The J gene is TRBJ2-3, the V gene TRBV9; the D gene is possibly TRBD1 (5 bases). The CDR3 is made up of 14 amino acids. CDR1 is SGDLS, CDR2 YYNGEE, per germline. The V gene lost 3 bases and the J gene lost 0 bases, with 8 bases spanning the gap. Here the CDR3 reads CASSARQSTDTQYF. CDR3 nucleotide sequence: TGTGCCAGCAGCGCGCGACAGAGCACAGATACGCAGTATTTT.

J is TRBJ1-1 and V is TRBV7-2; 7 nucleotides align to TRBD1. CDR1 is SGHTA and CDR2 is FQGNSA in the germline V gene. The CDR3 has 15 residues. With 5 bases clipped from V and 3 bases from J, the junction kept 9 bases outside the gene matches. The CDR3 region has the DNA TGTGCCAGCAGCACCCGACAGGGTAAGGACACTGAAGCTTTCTTT. Its translation is CASSTRQGKDTEAFF.

V and J are TRBV2 and TRBJ2-7, with 9 bases lining up with TRBD1. This CDR3 spans 13 amino acids. Germline loops: CDR1 SNHLY, CDR2 FYNNEI. J was trimmed by 1 base and V by 9 bases; bases with no gene match: 4. The chain's CDR3 is CASGQGPSYEQYV. The CDR3 coding sequence is TGTGCCAGTGGACAGGGGCCTTCCTACGAGCAGTACGTC.

The chain is built from TRBV5-1 and TRBJ1-1, with 8 bases lining up with TRBD1. The germline V gene has CDR1 SGHRS and CDR2 YFSETQ. V lost 4 bases, J lost 7 bases, and 6 bases stayed unmatched. The CDR3 length is 13 residues. The CDR3 is CASSPGGTGEAFF. In DNA form, the CDR3 reads TGCGCCAGCAGCCCCGGGGGGACAGGTGAAGCTTTCTTT.

The V and J genes are TRBV28 and TRBJ1-3, with D perhaps matching TRBD1 (5 bases). V shed 3 bases and J shed 0 bases, with 12 bases lying between them. Germline lookup yields CDR1 MDHEN and CDR2 SYDVKM. There are 16 residues in the CDR3. Here the CDR3 DNA reads TGTGCCAGCAGTTTCCCAGGGATCAGCTCTGGAAACACCATATATTTT. This encodes CASSFPGISSGNTIYF.

CDR3 sequence reads: CASSSSPTGINSPLHF. CDR3 DNA: TGTGCCAGCAGCTCCTCCCCGACAGGAATTAATTCACCCCTCCACTTT. The chain recombines TRBV7-9 with TRBJ1-6, with TRBD1 as a possible D gene (6 bases). Trimming took 4 bases from V and 6 from J, leaving 16 bases between them. The CDR3 is made up of 16 amino acids. Germline V CDR1 and CDR2: SEHNR, FQNEAQ (reference sequence).

This chain connects TRBV6-2 or TRBV6-3 to TRBJ2-7; D ambiguous. There are 16 residues in the CDR3. The V end lost 7 bases, the J end lost 6 bases, and 25 bases lay between the germline ends. Per the germline V gene, CDR1 is MNHEY and CDR2 is SVGEGT. DNA of the CDR3: TGTGCCAGCACCCCTCGGAGTATAGGCGCCACGGGCGAGCAGTACGTC. It yields the protein CASTPRSIGATGEQYV.

The chain couples TRBV4-1 to TRBJ1-5, with D tentatively TRBD1 (5 bases). The germline V and J ends were trimmed by 0 bases and 1 base, with 10 bases remaining between them. Germline-derived CDR1 and CDR2 are MGHRA and YSYEKL. The CDR3 consists of 16 residues. CDR3 in DNA: TGCGCCAGCAGCCAAGAGGGCGGGGCAAGCAATCAGCCCCAGCATTTT. Its protein product is CASSQEGGASNQPQHF.

This clone has only a few counts. This chain links TRBV30 with TRBJ2-2; D is perhaps TRBD2 (6 bases). CDR3 length equals 13 residues. The V end was cut by 5 bases, the J end by 3 bases, with 10 bases between. Germline values: CDR1 GTSNPN, CDR2 SVGIG (reference sequence). CDR3 region: CAWSRDYTGELFF. CDR3 DNA: TGTGCCTGGTCCCGGGACTACACCGGGGAGCTGTTTTTT.

The chain employs TRBV15 and TRBJ2-7; D may be TRBD1 (7 bases). V lost 0 bases to trimming and J lost 3 bases, with 12 bases between them. The length of the CDR3 is 15 residues. Germline V gene sequence: CDR1 LNHNV, CDR2 YYDKDF (reference sequence). The CDR3 sequence is CATSREGQGGYEQYV. The CDR3 DNA follows: TGTGCCACCAGCAGAGAAGGCCAGGGGGGCTACGAGCAGTACGTC.

CDR3 DNA: TGTGCCAGCAGCGTTGGGGGCGCCGGTAATGAAAAACTGTTTTTT. Translation gives CASSVGGAGNEKLFF. The chain is built from TRBV9 and TRBJ1-4; perhaps TRBD1 as D (6 bases). Trimming removed 2 bases from V and 4 bases from J, with 12 bases in between. This CDR3 region has 15 residues. Germline values: CDR1 SGDLS, CDR2 YYNGEE.

J is TRBJ2-3 and V is TRBV12-5, with TRBD2 matching over 10 bases. This CDR3 has 16 amino acids. V trimming: 0 bases; J trimming: 4 bases; junction bases outside the gene matches: 4. CDR1 is LGHNT and CDR2 is FRNRAP in the germline V gene. CDR3 residues: CASGLVPSGGADTQYF. The CDR3 DNA sequence: TGTGCTAGTGGTTTGGTCCCTAGCGGGGGTGCAGATACGCAGTATTTT.

The rearrangement links TRBV4-1 to TRBJ2-3, with D possibly being TRBD2 (6 bases). Trimming took 1 base from V and 2 from J, leaving 13 bases between them. Germline V lookup: CDR1 MGHRA, CDR2 YSYEKL. The CDR3 has 16 residues. For the CDR3, the DNA is TGCGCCAGCAGCCAAGTGGGGACTGGATACACAGATACGCAGTATTTT. It specifies CASSQVGTGYTDTQYF.

The J gene is TRBJ2-2, the V gene TRBV7-2; no reliable D call. V was trimmed by 1 base and J by 4 bases, leaving 7 bases between them. The CDR3 consists of 14 residues. CDR1 is SGHTA and CDR2 is FQGNSA in the germline V gene. DNA of the CDR3: TGTGCCAGCAGCTTAGATTCCATCACCGGGGAGCTGTTTTTT. It codes for CASSLDSITGELFF.

Remarks on this clone: A read error is likely here: a far larger clone is one base away. The V gene is TRBV6-5, the J gene TRBJ1-1; D might be TRBD1 (6 bases). Germline V gene data show CDR1 as MNHEY and CDR2 as SVGAGI. CDR3 length equals 12 residues. With 6 bases removed from V and 3 bases from J, the gap between germline ends came to 8 bases. In DNA, the CDR3 is TGTGCCAGCAGGACAGGCTACACTGAAGCTTTCTTT. As protein: CASRTGYTEAFF.

The chain employs TRBV6-6 and TRBJ2-2; no firm D call. The ends were cut back, 2 bases at V and 1 base at J, with 8 bases in the middle. The CDR3 has 15 residues. The germline V gene has CDR1 MNHNY and CDR2 SVGAGI (reference sequence). In nucleotides, the CDR3 is TGTGCCAGCAGTTACCCGGGCAAGAACACCGGGGAGCTGTTTTTT. It yields the protein CASSYPGKNTGELFF.

The sample holds one count of this clone. V usage is TRBV2 and J usage is TRBJ2-2; 7 positions agree with TRBD1. There are 14 residues in the CDR3. Germline lookup yields CDR1 SNHLY and CDR2 FYNNEI. Unmatched junction bases numbered 3, after V lost 5 bases and J lost 3 bases. The CDR3, as DNA: TGTGCCAGCAGTCCTACAGGGGACACCGGGGAGCTGTTTTTT. This encodes CASSPTGDTGELFF.

The V call is TRBV12-5, the J call TRBJ2-3; the D is unclear. V lost 7 bases to trimming and J lost 4 bases, with 6 bases between them. Per the germline V gene, CDR1 is LGHNT and CDR2 is FRNRAP. There are 11 residues in the CDR3. CDR3: CASASADTQYF. The CDR3 nucleotides read TGTGCTAGTGCAAGTGCAGATACGCAGTATTTT.

Only a few counts were recorded for this clone. The chain uses TRBV4-3 and TRBJ2-3; either TRBD1 or TRBD2 may fit D (5 bases each). CDR3 length equals 13 residues. Deletions cut 1 base from V and 6 bases from J, with 8 bases between. The germline V gene encodes CDR1 LGHNA and CDR2 YSLEER. The CDR3 bases are TGCGCCAGCAGCCAAGCCAGGGAGGATACGCAGTATTTT. It encodes CASSQAREDTQYF.

This clone was observed a handful of times. The genes are TRBV4-1 and TRBJ1-1; TRBD1 might be the D (5 bases). CDR3 length equals 15 residues. Germline CDR1 reads MGHRA; CDR2 reads YSYEKL. V was clipped by 0 bases and J by 0 bases, with 8 bases between them. CDR3 nucleotide sequence: TGCGCCAGCAGCCAAGAGACAGCAATGAACACTGAAGCTTTCTTT. This sequence encodes CASSQETAMNTEAFF.

The V call is TRBV21-1, the J call TRBJ2-5; the table's D call of TRBD1 was not tested on the DNA. TRBV21-1 is annotated as a pseudogene. The length of the CDR3 is 17 residues. The CDR3 loop is CASTKRVKTGVQETQYF. The DNA for the CDR3 is TGTGCCAGCACCAAAAGGGTGAAGACAGGGGTCCAAGAGACCCAGTACTTC.

The genes are TRBV9 and TRBJ1-2; D unresolved. CDR3 length: 13 amino acids. V lost 6 bases to trimming and J lost 0 bases, with 9 bases between them. Looked up from germline, CDR1 is SGDLS and CDR2 is YYNGEE. For the CDR3, the DNA is TGTGCCAGCATTGGTCCTTCTAACTATGGCTACACCTTC. This sequence encodes CASIGPSNYGYTF.

The chain joins TRBV6-6 to TRBJ2-6; D perhaps matches TRBD1 (5 bases). The CDR3 is 18 residues long. Germline CDR1 reads MNHNY; CDR2 reads SVGAGI (reference sequence). Between the trimmed V and J ends, which lost 5 bases and 1 base, there was a span of 18 bases. As DNA, the CDR3 is TGTGCCAGCAGTCGCCAGAGACAGTCCCTATCTGGGGCCAACGTCCTGACTTTC. Encoded protein: CASSRQRQSLSGANVLTF.